This TCR beta chain comes out of a study of tumor-infiltrating lymphocytes in primary liver carcinoma. cDNA specific to TCR beta was made from approximately 0.55 ug of total RNA, with a constant-region primer employed for priming. Libraries for TCR beta were built through three nested multiplex PCR rounds, which together made up a slightly modified ARM-PCR procedure. TCRdb recomputed calls from the multiplex PCR reads with MiXCR, one row per CDR3 protein. This sample has roughly 330,000 distinct CDR3 sequences, with around three fifths found just once. This clonotype was detected ten times or more. Both blood RNA, taken from unsorted whole blood, and germline DNA were extracted. Sequencing input: peripheral blood. The receptor was isolated from a man aged 40-49 years with primary liver carcinoma and hepatitis B virus infection.

The CDR3 loop is CASSTLGGAYSGANVLTF. CDR3 DNA: TGTGCCAGCAGCACCCTGGGGGGGGCCTACTCTGGGGCCAACGTCCTGACTTTC. The rearrangement joins TRBV6-5 to TRBJ2-6, with D tentatively TRBD2 (7 bases). CDR1 and CDR2 from the germline V gene are MNHEY and SVGAGI. This CDR3 has 18 residues. Between the trimmed V and J ends, which lost 6 bases and 0 bases, there was a span of 18 bases.